Following are 7 T cell receptor beta chains from one sample sequenced in a study of blood T cell repertoires in COVID-19. Profiled with immunoSEQ multiplex PCR; TCRdb holds only in-frame clones, not every one. The repertoire holds about 71,000 clones, with around 80% as singletons. The specimen was peripheral blood. These receptors were collected from a woman over 75 with acute or convalescent COVID-19.

In this sample, this clone turned up a few times. Within the sample, other DNA sequences also encode this same CDR3. This chain joins TRBV9 and TRBJ2-2, with D possibly TRBD1 on 5 matching bases. This CDR3 is built from 14 residues. V lost 1 base and J lost 1, with 5 bases in between. Looked up from germline, CDR1 is SGDLS and CDR2 is YYNGEE. The CDR3 nucleotides read TGTGCCAGCAGCGTAACAGGGAACACCGGGGAGCTGTTTTTT. Protein product: CASSVTGNTGELFF.

The chain is built from TRBV24-1 and TRBJ2-1; weak D call: TRBD2 (5 bases). V lost 5 bases and J 3 bases, leaving 10 bases between the germline ends. The CDR3 length is 14 residues. In germline, CDR1 is KGHDR, CDR2 SFDVKD. CDR3 DNA: TGTGCCACCAGTGTTGGGAGTTACTACAATGAGCAGTTCTTC. It encodes CATSVGSYYNEQFF.

This chain uses TRBV6-5 with TRBJ1-5; TRBD1 is a possible D gene (5 bases). This CDR3 has 14 amino acids. V dropped 2 bases and J dropped 5 bases, with 10 bases sitting between them. The V gene's germline CDR1 is MNHEY and CDR2 SVGAGI. The CDR3 reads CASSYGARYQPQHF. The CDR3 bases are TGTGCCAGCAGTTACGGGGCACGATATCAGCCCCAGCATTTT.

The CDR3 DNA reads TGTGCCAGCAGCGTCTACACTGAAGCTTTCTTT. It encodes CASSVYTEAFF. This chain uses TRBV12-3 or TRBV12-4 with TRBJ1-1; D call uncertain. Trimming stripped 6 bases from V and 3 bases from J, with 5 bases between. The CDR3 has 11 residues.

As DNA, the CDR3 is TGTGCCAGTAGTACCCAACACCAGGGTAATGAAAAACTGTTTTTT. Amino acid sequence: CASSTQHQGNEKLFF. V usage is TRBV19 and J usage is TRBJ1-4; D may be TRBD1 (5 bases). With 4 bases removed from V and 4 bases from J, the gap between germline ends came to 13 bases. The CDR3 consists of 15 residues. Germline CDR1 and CDR2: LNHDA and SQIVND (reference sequence).

The chain couples TRBV6-2 or TRBV6-3 to TRBJ2-7, with 8 bases that match TRBD1. The junction had 10 bases not matched to a gene; V was cut back by 5 bases and J by 4 bases. CDR3 length: 15 amino acids. CDR1 is MNHEY and CDR2 is SVGEGT in the germline V gene. The CDR3 sequence is CASSPHLDRAYEQYF. CDR3 DNA: TGTGCCAGCAGTCCGCACTTGGACAGGGCTTACGAGCAGTACTTC.

The chain has TRBV11-2 and TRBJ2-3; D uncertain. The CDR3 has 16 amino acids. The ends were cut back, 1 base at V and 1 base at J, with 12 bases in the middle. Germline values: CDR1 SGHAT, CDR2 FQNNGV. The CDR3 region is CASSLVSVLGTDTQYF. Written as DNA, the CDR3 is TGTGCCAGCAGCTTAGTGAGCGTGCTGGGCACAGATACGCAGTATTTT. Based on the CDR3 plus reference TRBV11-2 and TRBJ2-3, the full variable domain is EAGVAQSPRYKIIEKRQSVAFWCNPISGHATLYWYQQILGQGPKLLIQFQNNGVVDDSQLPKDRFSAERLKGVDSTLKIQPAKLEDSAVYLCASSLVSVLGTDTQYFGPGTRLTVL.